Detailed here is one T cell receptor (beta chain). Its antigen is not known. TCRdb fed the RACE reads into MiXCR, producing one record per CDR3 protein. Of about 73,000 distinct CDR3 sequences in the sample, around 7.9% are singletons; the top ten hold roughly 3.8%. This sample's time point: patch test 2, 6 weeks after DPC sensitization. This sample's treatment: therapeutic diphenylcyclopropenone sensitization with weekly scalp DPC. The drawing of blood occurred before each patch test was applied. The CDR3 length is 16 residues. CDR1 and CDR2 (germline): SQVTM, ANQGSEA. Losses at the gene ends were 1 base for V and 4 bases for J; bases not matched to a gene: 10. The sample originates from a study of human T cells and chemical hapten exposure. Study overall: Upper-back patch tests with 0.01% DPC were read at 6 days. Overall study findings and caveats: Versus controls, expanded TCRs had significantly more large CDR3 similarity clusters. No alteration of TCRs above 1 in 1000 frequency was seen with DPC sensitization.

This sequence joins TRBV29-1 and TRBJ2-5; TRBD1 matches at 9 bases. This sequence originates from a woman in her fifties or sixties with alopecia areata. Some clones in this sample may be carry-over from other donors' samples. The sequencing used whole blood, collected in connection with sensitization to the hapten diphenylcyclopropenone (DPC). CDR3 residues: CSVEGTGTGIRETQYF. The CDR3 DNA reads TGCAGCGTTGAAGGAACCGGGACAGGGATAAGAGAGACCCAGTACTTC.